The entry that follows covers one T cell receptor beta chain sequence. The antigen remains unidentified. These data belong to a study of vaccination and CD4 T cells after COVID-19. Study context: It was a median about 99 days after diagnosis, with a range of 35 to 161, that post-COVID samples were drawn. Post-vaccine specimens were obtained a median approximately 70 days after dose two (range 14 to 241). Study outcomes and limitations: In convalescent patients, a median roughly 86% of reactive clones appeared only post-vaccination.

The assay that was used to sequence DNA from cultured CD4+ T cells was the Oncomine TCR Beta short-read assay. Via MiXCR, TCRdb re-called the PCR reads, giving one row per CDR3 protein. The sample includes some 21,000 distinct CDR3 sequences, 30% to 45% of them seen just once. Treatment meaning: roughly 10-day PBMC culture with coronavirus spike peptide pools or control peptides (ViraFEST assay). ViraFEST grew antigen-specific T cells using peptide pools, then sequenced TCRs. The source material was CD4+ T cells from blood, cultured in vitro, sampled before SARS-CoV-2 vaccination. The receptor comes from a human donor who had recovered from COVID-19.

CDR3 amino acids: CASSLAGPRGRRHGYTF. CDR3 nucleotides: TGTGCCAGCAGCTTAGCAGGCCCCAGGGGCAGGCGACATGGCTACACCTTC. The genes are TRBV11-2 and TRBJ1-2; D may be TRBD1 (6 bases). V was shortened by 1 base and J by 6 bases, with 21 bases between the two germline ends. CDR1 SGHAT and CDR2 FQNNGV come from the germline V gene. This CDR3 comprises 17 residues.